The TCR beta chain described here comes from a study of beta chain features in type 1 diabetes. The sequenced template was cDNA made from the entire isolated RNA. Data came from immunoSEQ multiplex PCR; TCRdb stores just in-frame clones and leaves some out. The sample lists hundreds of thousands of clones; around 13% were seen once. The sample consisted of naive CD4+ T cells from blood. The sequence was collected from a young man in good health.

CDR3 bases: TGTGCCAGCAGGCAGGGACTATACACCGGGGAGCTGTTTTTT. Translation: CASRQGLYTGELFF. The chain combines TRBV7-3 with TRBJ2-2, with 7 bases matching TRBD2. CDR1 SGHTA and CDR2 FQGTGA come from the germline V gene. CDR3 length: 14 amino acids. The junction had 4 bases not matched to a gene; V was cut back by 6 bases and J by 3 bases.